This is a list of T cell receptor beta chains from one sample in a study of T cells expressing NK-cell markers. TCRdb reworked the 5' RACE reads into one entry per CDR3 protein, no DNA. This sample's clone table lists 500,000 to 700,000 distinct CDR3 sequences. The sequenced sample was blood T cells: a sorted CD56 or NKG2C T cell subset, CD4+ or CD8+ T cells, or bulk PBMC T cells (not recorded which). These receptors were collected from a man aged 18 to 29 in good health. The CDR3 runs from the conserved cysteine through the conserved F or W. Each record gives: J gene, V gene, CDR3 length, CDR3 protein.

>TRBJ2-1|TRBV6-6|13
CASSFETGTEQFF
>TRBJ2-7|TRBV14|16
CASSQRSSAFSYEQYF
>TRBJ1-5|TRBV12-3/TRBV12-4|13
CASQGQGNQPQHF
>TRBJ2-7|TRBV5-1|14
CASSEDAFSYEQYF
>TRBJ2-3|TRBV7-6|16
CASSLEEGLATDTQYF
>TRBJ2-3|TRBV20-1|15
CSAWDRLKTTDTQYF
>TRBJ2-1|TRBV9|15
CASSVAGTGINEQFF
>TRBJ2-7|TRBV5-1|13
CASSLQQGSEQYF
>TRBJ2-4|TRBV5-8|17
CASSLDGDSLAKNIQYF
>TRBJ2-1|TRBV12-3/TRBV12-4|18
CASRGLAGTITGYNEQFF
>TRBJ1-5|TRBV6-2/TRBV6-3|21
CASSYSDRGAGGPNSNQPQHF
>TRBJ1-2|TRBV3-1|16
CASSQGTTTRIYGYTF
>TRBJ2-3|TRBV28|14
CASSLPPVSGTQYF
>TRBJ2-5|TRBV12-3/TRBV12-4|14
CASSPGQVKETQYF
>TRBJ2-5|TRBV7-9|15
CASSNSRGKKETQYF